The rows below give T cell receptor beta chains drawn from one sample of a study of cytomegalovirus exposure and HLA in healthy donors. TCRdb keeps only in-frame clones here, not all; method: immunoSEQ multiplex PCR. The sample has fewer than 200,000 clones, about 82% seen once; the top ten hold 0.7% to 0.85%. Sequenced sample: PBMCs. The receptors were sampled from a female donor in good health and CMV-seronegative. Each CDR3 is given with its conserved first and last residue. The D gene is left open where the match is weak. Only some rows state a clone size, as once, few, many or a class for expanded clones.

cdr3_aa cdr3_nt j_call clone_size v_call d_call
CASSLVGSGDGYTF TGTGCCAGCAGCTTAGTTGGCAGCGGCGATGGCTACACCTTC TRBJ1-2 - TRBV7-9 -
CASSPSGGSYNEQFF TGTGCTAGCAGCCCTAGCGGGGGGAGCTACAATGAGCAGTTCTTC TRBJ2-1 - TRBV7-7 TRBD2
CASSRGQGRNTQYF TGTGCCAGTAGTAGGGGACAGGGGAGGAATACGCAGTATTTT TRBJ2-3 - TRBV19 TRBD1
CAVGPGLVVEQYF TGCGCCGTAGGCCCGGGACTGGTCGTCGAGCAGTACTTC TRBJ2-7 - TRBV10-1 -
CASSLGQLSSYNEQFF TGTGCCAGCAGCTTAGGACAGCTGAGCTCCTACAATGAGCAGTTCTTC TRBJ2-1 - TRBV11-1 -
CASSLGGNGELFF TGTGCCAGCAGCTTGGGCGGGAACGGGGAGCTGTTTTTT TRBJ2-2 - TRBV7-2 -
CASSPGGGAYNEQFF TGTGCCAGCAGTCCCGGCGGGGGGGCCTACAATGAGCAGTTCTTC TRBJ2-1 - TRBV7-3 TRBD2
CASSWGTGEAAFF TGCGCCAGCAGCTGGGGGACAGGGGAAGCTGCTTTCTTT TRBJ1-1 - TRBV5-1 TRBD1
CASSFTRGGYYEQYF TGTGCCAGCAGCTTTACACGGGGGGGATACTACGAGCAGTACTTC TRBJ2-7 - TRBV7-9 TRBD2
CASSFLAGGFNEQFF TGCGCCAGCAGCTTCCTAGCGGGGGGGTTCAATGAGCAGTTCTTC TRBJ2-1 - TRBV5-1 TRBD2
CASSRQGIHEQYF TGTGCCAGCAGCAGACAGGGAATCCACGAGCAGTACTTC TRBJ2-7 - TRBV28 TRBD1
CASGSGTGIRVDTQYF TGTGCTAGTGGTTCAGGAACCGGGATTCGAGTAGATACGCAGTATTTT TRBJ2-3 once TRBV12-5 -
CASSIGRYEQYF TGTGCCAGTAGTATCGGCAGGTACGAGCAGTACTTC TRBJ2-7 - TRBV19 -
CASRLEPPGLADTDTQYF TGTGCCAGCAGGTTAGAGCCCCCGGGACTAGCGGACACAGATACGCAGTATTTT TRBJ2-3 - TRBV11-1 TRBD2
CVRSLAKRRGPGQGNSGNTIYF TGTGTCAGAAGCTTAGCTAAGCGTAGGGGGCCGGGACAGGGGAACTCTGGAAACACCATATATTTT TRBJ1-3 - TRBV7-5 -
CAIGRTAANYGYTF TGTGCCATCGGAAGGACAGCGGCAAACTATGGCTACACCTTC TRBJ1-2 - TRBV10-3 -
CASSPKGQGNEQYF TGTGCCAGCTCACCGAAGGGACAGGGTAACGAGCAGTACTTC TRBJ2-7 - TRBV18 TRBD1
CASSLQGSRYEQYF TGTGCCAGCAGCTTACAGGGGTCGCGGTACGAGCAGTACTTC TRBJ2-7 few TRBV7-8 -
CAIRTSGETQYF TGTGCCATCAGGACTAGCGGAGAGACCCAGTACTTC TRBJ2-5 - TRBV10-3 TRBD2
CASSQEEGALYNEQFF TGTGCCAGCAGCCAAGAAGAGGGGGCCCTCTACAATGAGCAGTTCTTC TRBJ2-1 - TRBV4-2 TRBD1
CASSLGSTGNYGYTF TGTGCCAGCAGTTTAGGTTCGACAGGCAACTATGGCTACACCTTC TRBJ1-2 - TRBV28 -
CSIESGRGWQYF TGTTCCATCGAAAGCGGGAGGGGGTGGCAGTACTTC TRBJ2-7 - TRBV7-9 TRBD2
CASSARSSGNTIYF TGTGCCAGCAGCGCGAGGTCCTCTGGAAACACCATATATTTT TRBJ1-3 once TRBV9 -
CAWSGDWTGAGNTEAFF TGTGCCTGGAGTGGAGACTGGACAGGGGCTGGAAATACTGAAGCTTTCTTT TRBJ1-1 - TRBV30 TRBD1
CASSLDPPRLAGSNTQYF TGTGCCAGCAGCTTAGATCCCCCGCGACTAGCGGGGTCGAATACGCAGTATTTT TRBJ2-3 - TRBV11-3 TRBD2
CASSPFGLAGGSPDTQYF TGTGCCAGCTCACCATTCGGACTAGCGGGGGGTTCCCCAGATACGCAGTATTTT TRBJ2-3 once TRBV18 TRBD2
CASSPYGSPNEKLFF TGTGCCAGCTCACCATACGGGTCCCCTAATGAAAAACTGTTTTTT TRBJ1-4 - TRBV18 -
CASREREDFSDTQYF TGCGCCAGCAGGGAGCGGGAGGACTTCTCAGATACGCAGTATTTT TRBJ2-3 - TRBV5-1 TRBD2
CASSFTGGPSYEQYF TGTGCCAGCAGTTTCACGGGAGGGCCCTCCTACGAGCAGTACTTC TRBJ2-7 - TRBV27 TRBD2
CAIRLGRGGEQYF TGTGCCATCAGACTTGGCCGGGGGGGCGAGCAGTACTTC TRBJ2-7 - TRBV10-3 TRBD2
CASSSQTGTSGELFF TGTGCCAGCAGCAGCCAGACAGGGACTTCCGGGGAGCTGTTTTTT TRBJ2-2 - TRBV5-4 -
CASMRASGVSYEQYF TGTGCCAGCATGAGGGCTAGCGGGGTCTCCTACGAGCAGTACTTC TRBJ2-7 - TRBV6-1 TRBD2
CSAKKGGVYEQYF TGCAGCGCCAAAAAGGGGGGGGTCTACGAGCAGTACTTC TRBJ2-7 - TRBV29-1 -
CASSSTGWSTEAFF TGTGCCAGCAGTTCAACAGGTTGGAGCACTGAAGCTTTCTTT TRBJ1-1 - TRBV27 -
CASSPLAGGPDTQYF TGTGCCAGCAGTCCACTAGCGGGAGGACCAGATACGCAGTATTTT TRBJ2-3 - TRBV7-2 TRBD2
CSATRQGCLFF TGCAGTGCTACCCGACAGGGGTGTTTGTTTTTT TRBJ1-4 - TRBV20-1 TRBD1
CASSLAWGTDTQYF TGCGCCAGCAGCCTAGCTTGGGGCACAGATACGCAGTATTTT TRBJ2-3 - TRBV4-3 -
CASSRKADTEAFF TGTGCCAGCTCACGGAAGGCGGACACTGAAGCTTTCTTT TRBJ1-1 - TRBV18 -
CASSQGGFYEQYF TGTGCCAGCAGCCAGGGGGGTTTCTACGAGCAGTACTTC TRBJ2-7 - TRBV5-4 -
CASTLTGMNTEAFF TGTGCCAGCACCCTGACAGGGATGAACACTGAAGCTTTCTTT TRBJ1-1 - TRBV5-5 TRBD1
CASSLAGLWEQYF TGCGCCAGCAGCTTGGCCGGGTTATGGGAGCAGTACTTC TRBJ2-7 - TRBV5-1 -
CASPGQGGLYCAAEKLFF TGTGCCTCACCTGGACAGGGGGGATTGTATTGTGCTGCTGAAAAACTGTTTTTT TRBJ1-4 once TRBV5-3 TRBD1
CASSYWGGPPDTQYF TGTGCCAGCAGTTACTGGGGGGGGCCCCCAGATACGCAGTATTTT TRBJ2-3 - TRBV6-6 -
CAWSTGAGYGYTF TGTGCCTGGAGCACAGGGGCCGGCTATGGCTACACCTTC TRBJ1-2 - TRBV30 TRBD1
CASSLMAGTDRYGYTF TGTGCCAGCAGTTTAATGGCCGGGACAGACCGCTATGGCTACACCTTC TRBJ1-2 - TRBV27 TRBD1
CASLGIMNTEAFF TGTGCCAGCCTCGGGATCATGAACACTGAAGCTTTCTTT TRBJ1-1 - TRBV28 -
CASSPWGDAYYGYTF TGTGCCAGCAGCCCCTGGGGGGACGCTTACTATGGCTACACCTTC TRBJ1-2 - TRBV21-1 -
CASSVKGLAANNEQFF TGTGCCAGCAGCGTTAAAGGACTAGCGGCAAACAATGAGCAGTTCTTC TRBJ2-1 - TRBV9 TRBD2
CASSPSLAGISYEQYF TGCGCCAGCAGCCCGTCTCTAGCGGGAATATCCTACGAGCAGTACTTC TRBJ2-7 - TRBV5-1 TRBD2